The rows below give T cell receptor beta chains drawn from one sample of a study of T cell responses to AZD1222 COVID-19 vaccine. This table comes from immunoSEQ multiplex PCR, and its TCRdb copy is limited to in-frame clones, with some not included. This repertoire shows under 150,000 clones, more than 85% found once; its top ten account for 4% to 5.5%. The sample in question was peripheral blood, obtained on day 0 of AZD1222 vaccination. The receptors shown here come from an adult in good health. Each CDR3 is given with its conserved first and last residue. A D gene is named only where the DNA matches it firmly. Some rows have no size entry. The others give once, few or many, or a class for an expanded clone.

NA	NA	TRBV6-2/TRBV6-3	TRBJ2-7	CASSPDSAPKQYF	TGTGCCAGCAGCCCGGACAGTGCCCCGAAGCAGTACTTC
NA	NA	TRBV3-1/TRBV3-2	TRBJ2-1	CASSQLVGVAHNEQFF	TGTGCCAGCAGCCAATTGGTGGGAGTGGCCCACAATGAGCAGTTCTTC
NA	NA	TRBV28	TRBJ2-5	CASSPGITETQYF	TGTGCCAGCAGCCCTGGTATTACGGAGACCCAGTACTTC
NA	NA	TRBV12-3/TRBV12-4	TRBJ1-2	CASGIGNYGYTF	TGTGCCAGCGGGATAGGGAACTATGGCTACACCTTC
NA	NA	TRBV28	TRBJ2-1	CASSQGSAGGGEQFF	TGTGCCAGCAGTCAAGGGTCGGCGGGTGGTGGTGAGCAGTTCTTC
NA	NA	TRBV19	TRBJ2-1	CASNRDMRDSYNEQFF	TGTGCCAGTAATCGGGATATGCGGGACAGTTACAATGAGCAGTTCTTC
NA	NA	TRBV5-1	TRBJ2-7	CASNLGRGNEQYF	TGCGCCAGCAACCTCGGCAGGGGTAATGAGCAGTACTTC
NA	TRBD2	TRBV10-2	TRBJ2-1	CASSESGGEQFF	TGCGCCAGCAGTGAGAGCGGGGGTGAGCAGTTCTTC
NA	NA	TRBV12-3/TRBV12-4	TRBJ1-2	CASCWGYMQSNF	TGTGCCAGTTGTTGGGGTTACATGCAGTCTAACTTC
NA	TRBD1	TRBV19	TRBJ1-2	CASRGTGTYGYTF	TGTGCCAGTAGAGGGACAGGGACCTATGGCTACACCTTC
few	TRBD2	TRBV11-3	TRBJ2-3	CASSPRLAGGPGDTQYF	TGTGCCAGCAGCCCCAGACTAGCGGGAGGGCCAGGGGATACGCAGTATTTT
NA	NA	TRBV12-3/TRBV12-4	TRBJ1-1	CASVRIRRWPPFF	TGTGCCAGCGTAAGAATTCGAAGGTGGCCCCCTTTCTTT
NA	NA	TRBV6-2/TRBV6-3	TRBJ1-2	CASSPGRGYTF	TGTGCCAGCAGTCCAGGGAGAGGCTACACCTTC
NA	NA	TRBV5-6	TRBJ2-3	CASSLASDRFTDTQYF	TGTGCCAGCAGCTTGGCCAGTGACAGGTTTACAGATACGCAGTATTTT
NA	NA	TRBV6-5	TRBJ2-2	CASSNLPLTGELFF	TGTGCCAGCTCCAATCTACCACTCACCGGGGAGCTGTTTTTT
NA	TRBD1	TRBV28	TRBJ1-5	CASSSRDRVQPQHF	TGTGCCAGCAGTTCCCGGGACAGGGTACAGCCCCAGCATTTT
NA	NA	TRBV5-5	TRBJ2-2	CASSPGVANTGELFF	TGTGCCAGCAGCCCTGGGGTAGCCAACACCGGGGAGCTGTTTTTT
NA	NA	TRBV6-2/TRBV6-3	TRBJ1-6	CASSFGSPLHF	TGTGCCAGCAGTTTCGGGTCACCCCTCCACTTT
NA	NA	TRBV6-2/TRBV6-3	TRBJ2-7	CASSRVHEQYF	TGTGCCAGCAGCAGGGTCCACGAGCAGTACTTC
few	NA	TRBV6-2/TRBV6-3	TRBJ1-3	CASSYEVPRSSGNTIYF	TGTGCCAGCAGTTACGAGGTGCCCAGAAGCTCTGGAAACACCATATATTTT
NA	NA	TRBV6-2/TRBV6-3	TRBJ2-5	CASSRRGLSTRETQYF	TGTGCCAGCAGCCGACGCGGGCTTTCCACAAGGGAGACCCAGTACTTC
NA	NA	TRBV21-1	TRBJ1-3	CASVTQGDDSGNTIYF	TGTGCCAGCGTAACACAGGGGGATGACTCTGGAAACACCATATATTTT
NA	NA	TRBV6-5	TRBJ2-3	CASSYDSAGTDTQYF	TGTGCCAGCAGTTACGACTCGGCTGGCACAGATACGCAGTATTTT
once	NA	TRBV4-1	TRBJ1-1	CASSQARLQGKSEAFF	TGCGCCAGCAGCCAAGCGAGGCTACAGGGAAAATCTGAAGCTTTCTTT
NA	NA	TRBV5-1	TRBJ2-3	CASSLEREWGDTQYF	TGCGCCAGCAGCTTGGAACGGGAGTGGGGAGATACGCAGTATTTT
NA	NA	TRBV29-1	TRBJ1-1	CSVVVTSTEAFF	TGCAGCGTTGTAGTCACGAGCACTGAAGCTTTCTTT
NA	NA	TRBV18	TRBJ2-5	CASSPPSRGVETQYF	TGTGCCAGCTCACCACCGTCCAGGGGGGTCGAGACCCAGTACTTC
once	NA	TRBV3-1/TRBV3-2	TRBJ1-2	CASSQTPYGYTF	TGTGCCAGCAGCCAAACACCATATGGCTACACCTTC
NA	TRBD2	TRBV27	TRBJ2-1	CASSFVAGNEQFF	TGTGCCAGCAGTTTCGTAGCGGGGAATGAGCAGTTCTTC
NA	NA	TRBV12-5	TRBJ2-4	CASGYPPPTPRSIQYF	TGTGCTAGTGGTTACCCCCCCCCGACGCCACGTTCCATTCAGTACTTC
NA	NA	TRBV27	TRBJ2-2	CASSLRNTGELFF	TGTGCCAGCAGCCTGAGGAACACCGGGGAGCTGTTTTTT
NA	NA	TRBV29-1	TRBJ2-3	CSVSGERTDTQYF	TGCAGCGTCTCAGGGGAACGCACAGATACGCAGTATTTT
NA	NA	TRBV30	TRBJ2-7	CALSEAGSYEQYF	TGTGCCCTCAGCGAGGCGGGCTCCTACGAGCAGTACTTC
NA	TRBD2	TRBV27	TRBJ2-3	CASQGTSGGVPFSTDTQYF	TGTGCCAGCCAAGGGACTAGCGGGGGAGTCCCGTTTAGCACAGATACGCAGTATTTT
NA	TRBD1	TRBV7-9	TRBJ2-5	CASTRGTVETQYF	TGTGCCAGCACCCGAGGGACAGTAGAGACCCAGTACTTC
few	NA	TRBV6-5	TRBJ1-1	CGVARGQNTEAFF	TGTGGTGTAGCTAGGGGTCAGAACACTGAAGCTTTCTTT
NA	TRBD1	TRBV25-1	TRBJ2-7	CASSGGQKTYEQYF	TGTGCCAGCAGTGGGGGACAGAAGACCTACGAGCAGTACTTC